This section outlines one TCR beta chain sequence together with its context. It has no known antigen specificity. No per-base quality is available; no much larger clone lies one base away. The immunoSEQ Assay, a bias-controlled multiplex PCR, was used to amplify TCRbeta CDR3 regions from genomic DNA. The authors processed their data as follows. The number of nucleated cells in each sample was estimated by amplification of reference gene primers within the assay. To quantify the absolute abundance of each unique TCRbeta CDR3 rearrangement, sequence reads were collapsed and filtered. For each sample, productive Simpson clonality was calculated as the square root of Simpson's diversity index across productive rearrangements. The table was pulled from immuneACCESS by TCRdb, which kept in-frame rearrangements only. Such tables lose some clones; where checked, under half of the loss comes from unresolved V genes, and the rest has no known cause. V, J and clone size were drawn from that table, and D and trimming were deduced from the DNA. Across this sample there are over 300,000 clones, with around 91% seen only once. The top ten clonotypes cover 5% to 8.5% of the sample.

The data belong to a study of blood T cell repertoires in COVID-19 (TCRdb year 2020). General notes on the study: Collaborator samples came from the United States, Italy and Spain and covered acute and convalescent phases of COVID-19. The prospective study material was composed of cDNA or gDNA derived from T cells, B-cell-depleted T cells, or PBMCs. The dataset comprised deeply sampled blood TCRbeta repertoires from subjects exposed to, actively infected with, or recovered from COVID-19. The repertoires were released in a freely available public database meant as a resource for research on the immune response to SARS-CoV-2. The samples were drawn from the first 160 participants of the ongoing ImmuneRACE study and from some 1,300 subjects provided by 6 global collaborators. The sample metadata nearly always contained a de-identified subject ID, COVID-19 status, age in years and sex. Where available, HLA class I and class II types were taken from metadata supplied by the sample provider and were not determined by assay-based typing.

General findings and caveats noted by the study authors: The amount of clinical and demographic metadata varied by source and participant and was provided uncurated.

Each collaborating institution followed its own protocols to collect whole blood in K2EDTA tubes. For TCRbeta analysis, collaborator samples were shipped as frozen whole blood, as isolated PBMCs, or as DNA extracted from either sample type. Trimming removed 8 bases from V and 3 bases from J, leaving 16 bases between the germline ends. The CDR3 covers 14 residues, taking in both the cysteine and the phenylalanine. Of all the DNA, just the CDR3 is kept, 42 bases in frame from base 1. Reading the germline V gene gives CDR1 MGHRA and CDR2 YSYEKL. The sequence came from a man aged 18 to 30 with active or convalescent COVID-19. Sequencing input: peripheral blood. The receptor chain draws on TRBV4-1 and TRBJ1-2, with a tentative D gene TRBD1 over 5 matching bases. The encoded CDR3 is CASQRRDKDYGYTF. The DNA sequence is as follows: TGCGCCAGCCAACGCAGGGATAAAGACTATGGCTACACCTTC.